This T cell receptor beta chain was found in a study of shared clonotypes between healthy human individuals. The V segment lost 3 bases and the J segment 0 bases; nucleotides outside the gene matches: 7. The CDR3 loop spans 17 amino acids. Germline V gene data show CDR1 as SGHRS and CDR2 as YFSETQ. Each cell subset's genomic DNA was divided evenly among several immunoSEQ plates. Here immunoSEQ multiplex PCR was the method, and the copy in TCRdb shows in-frame clones only, minus some. The top ten clones hold about 13% of a sample with fewer than 600,000 clones, roughly 77% of them seen once. The source material was PBMCs. The TCR originated in a woman aged 40 to 50 in good health. Some clones in this sample may be carry-over from other donors' samples. V usage is TRBV5-1 and J usage is TRBJ1-3; the match to TRBD1 covers 9 bases. CDR3 coding DNA: TGCGCCAGCAGCTGGGACAGGGCCTTTAGCTCTGGAAACACCATATATTTT. Protein: CASSWDRAFSSGNTIYF.